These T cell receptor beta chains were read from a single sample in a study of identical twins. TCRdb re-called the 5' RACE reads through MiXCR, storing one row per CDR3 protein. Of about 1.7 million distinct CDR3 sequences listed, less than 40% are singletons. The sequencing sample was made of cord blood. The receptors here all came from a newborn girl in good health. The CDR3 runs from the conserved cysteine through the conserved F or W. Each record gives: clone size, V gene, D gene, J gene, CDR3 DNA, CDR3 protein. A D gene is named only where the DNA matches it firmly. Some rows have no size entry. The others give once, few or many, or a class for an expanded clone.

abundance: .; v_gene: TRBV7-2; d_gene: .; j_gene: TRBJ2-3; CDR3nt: TGTGCCAGCAGCTTAGTAGCTCAGTCGCCTTTTGATACGCAGTATTTT; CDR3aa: CASSLVAQSPFDTQYF
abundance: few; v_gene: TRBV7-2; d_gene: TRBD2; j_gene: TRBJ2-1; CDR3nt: TGTGCCAGCAGCTTAGAATTCGGGAGGCAAAATGAGCAGTTCTTC; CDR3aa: CASSLEFGRQNEQFF
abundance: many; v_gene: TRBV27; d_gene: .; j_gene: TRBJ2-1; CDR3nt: TGTGCCAGCAGTTCGCGGGGACGTCCGCTGTTCTTC; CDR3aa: CASSSRGRPLFF
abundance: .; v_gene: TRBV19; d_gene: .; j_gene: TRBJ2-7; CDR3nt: TGTGCCAGTAGTAGGGACGGCAACTACGAGCAGTACTTC; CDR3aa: CASSRDGNYEQYF
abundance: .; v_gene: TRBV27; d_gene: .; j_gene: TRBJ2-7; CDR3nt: TGTGCCAGCAGTTTCACCCCCCGAGAAGGGGAGTCCTACGAGCAGTACTTC; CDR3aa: CASSFTPREGESYEQYF
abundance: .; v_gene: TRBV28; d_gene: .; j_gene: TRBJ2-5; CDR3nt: TGTGCCAGCAGTGACAGGCGGTTGAACCAAGAGACCCAGTACTTC; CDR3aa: CASSDRRLNQETQYF
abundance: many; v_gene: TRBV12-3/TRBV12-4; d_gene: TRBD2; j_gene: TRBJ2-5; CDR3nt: TGTGCCAGCAGTTTAATTGCGACTAGCGGGGGCAAACAAGAGACCCAGTACTTC; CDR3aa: CASSLIATSGGKQETQYF
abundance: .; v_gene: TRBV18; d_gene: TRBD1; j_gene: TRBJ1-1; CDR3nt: TGTGCCAGCTCACCAGCGGAGGGGGCCGCGATGAACACTGAAGCTTTCTTT; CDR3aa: CASSPAEGAAMNTEAFF
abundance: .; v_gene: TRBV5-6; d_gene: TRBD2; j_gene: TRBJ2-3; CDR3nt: TGTGCCAGCAGCTTGTGGGGGGGTAAAGATACGCAGTATTTT; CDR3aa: CASSLWGGKDTQYF
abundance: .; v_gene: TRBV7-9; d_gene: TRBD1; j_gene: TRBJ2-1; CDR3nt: TGTGCCAGCCCCAACGGGACAGGGAAGAGCAATGAGCAGTTCTTC; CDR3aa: CASPNGTGKSNEQFF
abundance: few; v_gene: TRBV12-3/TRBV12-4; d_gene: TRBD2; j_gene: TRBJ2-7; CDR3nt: TGTGCCAGCAGTTTACGCGGGACTAGGGGATACGAGCAGTACTTC; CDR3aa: CASSLRGTRGYEQYF
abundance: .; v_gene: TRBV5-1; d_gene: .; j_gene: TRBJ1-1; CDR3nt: TGCGCCAGCAGCTCCCCGGGCGTTCTGGGCACTGAAGCTTTCTTT; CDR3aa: CASSSPGVLGTEAFF
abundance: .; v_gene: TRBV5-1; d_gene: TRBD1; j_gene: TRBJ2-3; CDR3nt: TGTGCCAGTAGTCCGGGACAGGGGAGGGCAGATACGCAGTATTTT; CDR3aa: CASSPGQGRADTQYF
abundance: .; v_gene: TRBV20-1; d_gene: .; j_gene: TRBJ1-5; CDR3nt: TGCATTGCCCAAGGGGCTAATCAGCCCCAGCATTTT; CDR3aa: CIAQGANQPQHF
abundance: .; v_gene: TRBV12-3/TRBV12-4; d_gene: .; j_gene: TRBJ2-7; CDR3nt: TGTGCCAGCAGTTTAATGGTGCGGGCCAATGAGCAGTACTTC; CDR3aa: CASSLMVRANEQYF
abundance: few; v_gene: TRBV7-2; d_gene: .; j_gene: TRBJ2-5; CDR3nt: TGTGCCAGCAGCTACTCTCCTAGCACAGAGACCCAGTACTTC; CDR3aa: CASSYSPSTETQYF
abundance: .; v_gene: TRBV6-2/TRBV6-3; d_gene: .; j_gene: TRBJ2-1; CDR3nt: TGTGCCAGCAGACGGAACGGGCCTTACAATGAGCAGTTCTTC; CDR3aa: CASRRNGPYNEQFF
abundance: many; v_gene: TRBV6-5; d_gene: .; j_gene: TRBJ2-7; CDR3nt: TGTGCCAGCAGTTACGATACGTCCTACGAGCAGTACTTC; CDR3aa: CASSYDTSYEQYF
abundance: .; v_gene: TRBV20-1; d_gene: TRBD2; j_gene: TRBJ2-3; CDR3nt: TGCAGTGCAACGAGCGGGGGGGCCGTAAGCACAGATACGCAGTATTTT; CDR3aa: CSATSGGAVSTDTQYF
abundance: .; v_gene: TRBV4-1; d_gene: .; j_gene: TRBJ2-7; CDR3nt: TGCGCCAGCAGCCGAATTCAGGGCCTTTACGAGCAGTACTTC; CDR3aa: CASSRIQGLYEQYF
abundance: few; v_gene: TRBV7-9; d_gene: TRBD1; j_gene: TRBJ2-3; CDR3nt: TGTGCCAGCAGCTTTACTCGAGGGACAGGACACACAGATACGCAGTATTTT; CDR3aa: CASSFTRGTGHTDTQYF
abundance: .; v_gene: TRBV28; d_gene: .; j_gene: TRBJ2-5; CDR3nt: TGTGCCAGCAGTTTGGGGGCGCGAAGTGGAGAGACCCAGTACTTC; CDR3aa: CASSLGARSGETQYF
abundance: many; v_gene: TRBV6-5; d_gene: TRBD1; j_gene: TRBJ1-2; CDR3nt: TGTGCCAGCAGTTCCCGGGACAGGGATGGCTACACCTTC; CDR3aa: CASSSRDRDGYTF
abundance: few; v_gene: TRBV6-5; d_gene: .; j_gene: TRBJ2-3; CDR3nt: TGTGCCAGCAAAGGAGTAGCCTCTAGTACAGATACGCAGTATTTT; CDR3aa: CASKGVASSTDTQYF
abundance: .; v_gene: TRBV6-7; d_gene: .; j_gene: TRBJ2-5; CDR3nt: TGTGCCAGCAGCCACCGGACATTTTACGAGCGGTACTTC; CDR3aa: CASSHRTFYERYF
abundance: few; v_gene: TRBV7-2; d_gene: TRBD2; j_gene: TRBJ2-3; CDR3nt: TGTGCCAGCAGCTTAAACGGGGGGGTAGAAGATACGCAGTATTTT; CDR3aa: CASSLNGGVEDTQYF
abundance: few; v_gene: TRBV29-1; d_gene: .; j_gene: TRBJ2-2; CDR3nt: TGCAGCGTTGTAATAGCTACGAACACCGGGGAGCTGTTTTTT; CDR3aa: CSVVIATNTGELFF
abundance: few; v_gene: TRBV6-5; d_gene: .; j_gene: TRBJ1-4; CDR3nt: TGTGCCAGCAGTGATCCGGGTTCAACTAATGAAAAACTGTTTTTT; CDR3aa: CASSDPGSTNEKLFF
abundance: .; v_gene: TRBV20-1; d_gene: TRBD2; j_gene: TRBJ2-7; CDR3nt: TGCAGTGCTAGAGATCGGGGTAGCGGGGCCTACAATGAGCAGTACTTC; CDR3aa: CSARDRGSGAYNEQYF
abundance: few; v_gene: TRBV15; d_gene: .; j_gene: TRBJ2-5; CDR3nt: TGTGCCACCAGCAGAGCGGAGACCCAGTACTTC; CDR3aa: CATSRAETQYF
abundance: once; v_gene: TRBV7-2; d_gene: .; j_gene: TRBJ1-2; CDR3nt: TGTGCCAGCAGCTTAGCGCGGGGAGGGGCCCTTAACTATGGCTACACCTTC; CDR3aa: CASSLARGGALNYGYTF
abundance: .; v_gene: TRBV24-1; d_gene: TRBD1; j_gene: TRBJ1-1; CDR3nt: TGTGCCACCAGTGATTATCGGACAGGGGGCACTGAAGCTTTCTTT; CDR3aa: CATSDYRTGGTEAFF
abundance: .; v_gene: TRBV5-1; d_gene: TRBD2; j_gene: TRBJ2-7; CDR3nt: TGCGCCAGCAGCTTGACTAGCGGGACCCCTAACTACGAGCAGTACTTC; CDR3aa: CASSLTSGTPNYEQYF
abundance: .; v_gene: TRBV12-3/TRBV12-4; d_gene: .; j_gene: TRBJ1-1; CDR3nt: TGTGCCAGCAGCCTCCTGGGGAGGGACACTGAAGCTTTCTTT; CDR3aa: CASSLLGRDTEAFF
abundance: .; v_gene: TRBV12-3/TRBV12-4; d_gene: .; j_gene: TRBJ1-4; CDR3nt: TGTGCCAGCGGGCATCGTGAAAAACTGTTTTTT; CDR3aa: CASGHREKLFF
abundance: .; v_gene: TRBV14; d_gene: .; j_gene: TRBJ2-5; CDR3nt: TGTGCCAGCAGCCAAGATGTCAGGGATAGCCAAGAGACCCAGTACTTC; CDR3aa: CASSQDVRDSQETQYF
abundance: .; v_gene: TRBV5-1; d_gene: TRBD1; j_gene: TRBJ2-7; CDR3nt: TGCGCCAGCAGCGAAGGACAGGGGGTTTACGAGCAGTACTTC; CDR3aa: CASSEGQGVYEQYF
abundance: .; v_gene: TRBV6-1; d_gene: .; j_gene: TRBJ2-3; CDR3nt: TGTGCCAGCATCGAGAGCATAGATACGCAGTATTTT; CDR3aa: CASIESIDTQYF